These 10 T cell receptor beta chains were sequenced from one sample in a study of cytomegalovirus exposure and HLA in healthy donors. Primers for the PCR totalled 60 Vbeta and 13 Jbeta. Generated by immunoSEQ multiplex PCR, the TCRdb table keeps only in-frame clones and is missing some. The sample consists of under 150,000 clones, 79% of them appearing once. Input material: PBMCs. These TCRs come from a man aged 25-45 years in good health and CMV-seropositive.

The chain is built from TRBV5-1 and TRBJ2-7; TRBD1 aligns across 7 bases. This CDR3 contains 14 residues. Trimming removed 2 bases from V and 5 bases from J; junction bases left unmatched: 7. Per the germline V gene, CDR1 is SGHRS and CDR2 is YFSETQ. In DNA, the CDR3 is TGCGCCAGCAGCTTCAAACAGGGGAAAAACGAGCAGTACTTC. Protein product: CASSFKQGKNEQYF. Looking up the rest from reference TRBV5-1 and TRBJ2-7 gives the full variable domain: KAGVTQTPRYLIKTRGQQVTLSCSPISGHRSVSWYQQTPGQGLQFLFEYFSETQRNKGNFPGRFSGRQFSNSRSEMNVSTLELGDSALYLCASSFKQGKNEQYFGPGTRLTVT.

The chain couples TRBV6-5 to TRBJ2-7; D is perhaps TRBD2 (6 bases). The CDR3 has 13 residues. Germline V lookup: CDR1 MNHEY, CDR2 SVGAGI. V was shortened by 5 bases and J by 6 bases, with 14 bases between the two germline ends. The CDR3 coding sequence is TGTGCCAGCAGTATCCTAAGGGGAGGCGAGCAGTACTTC. It translates to CASSILRGGEQYF.

A note on this clone: A junction end diverges from the germline sequence, so it may reflect a read error. The chain combines TRBV11-2 with TRBJ2-4, with D maybe TRBD1 (6 bases). CDR1 and CDR2 from the germline V gene are SGHAT and FQNNGV. This CDR3 is built from 14 residues. The CDR3 nucleotides are TGTGCCAGCAGCTTATGGCACAGGGAAAACAGTCAGTACTTC. It encodes CASSLWHRENSQYF.

The chain is built from TRBV29-1 and TRBJ1-2; D unresolved. Germline V gives CDR1 SQVTM, CDR2 ANQGSEA. The CDR3 length is 13 residues. V lost 0 bases and J 1 base, leaving 6 bases between the germline ends. The CDR3: CSVEEEGNYGYTF. The CDR3, as DNA: TGCAGCGTTGAAGAGGAGGGTAACTATGGCTACACCTTC. The entire variable domain, with the rest obtained from reference TRBV29-1 and TRBJ1-2, is as follows: SAVISQKPSRDICQRGTSLTIQCQVDSQVTMMFWYRQQPGQSLTLIATANQGSEATYESGFVIDKFPISRPNLTFSTLTVSNMSPEDSSIYLCSVEEEGNYGYTFGSGTRLTVV.

Notes on this clone: The same CDR3 is also encoded by other DNA sequences in this sample. The chain has TRBV9 and TRBJ2-1, with 7 bases identical to TRBD2. The CDR3 runs 17 residues. Losses at the gene ends were 4 bases for V and 3 bases for J; bases not matched to a gene: 13. CDR1 is SGDLS and CDR2 is YYNGEE in the germline V gene. CDR3: CASSPGLAEDFYNEQFF. In DNA, the CDR3 is TGTGCCAGCAGCCCGGGGCTAGCGGAAGATTTCTACAATGAGCAGTTCTTC.

The rearrangement uses TRBV4-3 and TRBJ2-1; 7 positions agree with TRBD2. Trimming cost V 1 base and J 5 bases; bases outside gene matches: 14. Germline loops: CDR1 LGHNA, CDR2 YSLEER. The CDR3 covers 18 residues. The CDR3 sequence is CASSQVLIAGEANNEQFF. The CDR3 bases are TGCGCCAGCAGCCAAGTTTTAATCGCGGGAGAAGCGAACAATGAGCAGTTCTTC.

There are a few counts of this clone. The genes are TRBV6-9 and TRBJ1-6; D not resolved. CDR1 is MNHGY and CDR2 is SVAAGI in the germline V gene. V was cut by 4 bases and J by 8 bases, with 6 bases left in between. The CDR3 consists of 12 residues. CDR3 DNA sequence: TGTGCCAGCAGTTCCCCGGATTCACCCCTCCACTTT. Translating gives CASSSPDSPLHF.

The genes are TRBV28 and TRBJ2-5; 7 nucleotides align to TRBD2. The CDR3 is made up of 17 amino acids. Trimming removed 3 bases from V and 0 bases from J; junction bases left unmatched: 10. CDR1 and CDR2 (germline): MDHEN, SYDVKM. CDR3 DNA sequence: TGTGCCAGCAGTTTGGAGGCGGGAGAAACGTACCAAGAGACCCAGTACTTC. Translating it yields CASSLEAGETYQETQYF.

The J gene is TRBJ2-2, the V gene TRBV7-3, with 10 bases fitting TRBD1. Trimming removed 4 bases from V and 3 bases from J; junction bases left unmatched: 2. CDR1 and CDR2 (germline): SGHTA, FQGTGA. The CDR3 has 15 residues. The CDR3 protein is CASSSGQGHTGELFF. DNA of the CDR3: TGTGCCAGCAGCTCGGGACAGGGGCACACCGGGGAGCTGTTTTTT.

CDR3 protein: CASSPRGYYGYTF. CDR3 nucleotides: TGTGCCAGCTCCCCCCGAGGTTACTATGGCTACACCTTC. This sequence joins TRBV6-1 and TRBJ1-2; D is undetermined. V was pared by 8 bases and J by 3 bases, with 13 bases between. This CDR3 is 13 amino acids long. CDR1 MNHNS and CDR2 SASEGT come from the germline V gene.